This T cell receptor beta chain was profiled in a study of T cells in Graves' hyperthyroidism and ophthalmopathy. V lost 4 bases, J lost 4 bases, and 13 bases lay in between. There are 14 residues in the CDR3. Germline CDR1 is LGHDT and CDR2 is YNNKEL (reference sequence). This clonotype was observed at least ten times. RNA transcripts served as the template for amplifying TCR beta CDR3 regions. HTBI primers were the set used in a first-round RT-PCR of the TCR CDR3. TCRdb itself ran the multiplex PCR reads through MiXCR, one entry per CDR3 protein. Among around 350,000 distinct CDR3 sequences, 20% to 30% were seen once, and the ten largest hold over 70%.

The source of this sequence is a man between 50 and 59 years old with Graves' hyperthyroidism. The chain joins TRBV3-1 to TRBJ1-2; no firm D call. What was sequenced was blood. The CDR3 DNA sequence: TGTGCCAGCAGCCTAAGAGAGGAGGGCTATGGCTACACCTTC. Translating it yields CASSLREEGYGYTF.